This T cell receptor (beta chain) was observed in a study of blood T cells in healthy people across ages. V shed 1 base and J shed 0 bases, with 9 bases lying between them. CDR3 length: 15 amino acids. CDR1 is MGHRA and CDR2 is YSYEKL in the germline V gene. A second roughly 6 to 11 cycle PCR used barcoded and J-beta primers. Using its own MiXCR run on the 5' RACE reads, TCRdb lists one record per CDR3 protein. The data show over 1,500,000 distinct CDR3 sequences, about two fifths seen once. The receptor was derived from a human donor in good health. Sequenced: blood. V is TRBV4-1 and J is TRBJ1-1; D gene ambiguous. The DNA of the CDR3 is TGCGCCAGCAGCCAAGTGAGGCGGCTGAACACTGAAGCTTTCTTT. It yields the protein CASSQVRRLNTEAFF.